The entry that follows covers one TCR beta chain sequence. The data were obtained in a study of blood T cell repertoires in COVID-19. Study details: Acute and convalescent COVID-19 specimens originated in the United States, Italy and Spain. T cells, B-cell-depleted T cells, or PBMCs provided the cDNA or gDNA that served as material.

V lost 6 bases, J lost 6 bases, and 5 bases stayed unmatched. This CDR3 is built from 13 residues. Original methodology: Estimation of nucleated cell counts was performed using reference gene primer amplification. Only in-frame clones appear in the TCRdb table, and some are missing; sequencing was by immunoSEQ multiplex PCR. V, J and clone size are taken as reported in that table, and D and trimming were inferred from the DNA itself. Of roughly 290,000 clones in the sample, roughly 86% were seen once. The sequenced sample was peripheral blood. The clonotype was recovered from a woman aged 50 to 60 who had recovered from COVID-19. The chain carries TRBV12-3 or TRBV12-4 and TRBJ2-3, with 8 bases lining up with TRBD1. CDR3 sequence (DNA): TGTGCCAGCAGACCACAGGGGGTGGATACGCAGTATTTT. Its protein is CASRPQGVDTQYF.